This T cell receptor (beta chain) was documented in a study of a mutant IDH1 vaccine in newly diagnosed glioma. As concerns this clone: No antigen is known for it.

Per germline, CDR1 SNHLY and CDR2 FYNNEI. The CDR3 totals 11 residues. The J segment lost 8 bases and the V segment lost 10 bases, leaving 7 bases of the junction unmatched. The time point: week 35, safety follow-up. Doses of 300 ug of mutant IDH1 20-mer peptide were given with topical imiquimod. There were new WHO grade 3 or 4 astrocytomas in the donors, and these were IDH1-mutant and ATRX-lost. Generated by immunoSEQ multiplex PCR, the TCRdb table keeps only in-frame clones and is missing some. The data show about 47,000 clones, more than 75% seen once. Source: PBMCs, taken from a glioma patient whose treatment included an IDH1 peptide vaccine. The V and J genes are TRBV2 and TRBJ1-2; 7 positions agree with TRBD1. The TCR originated in a woman in her forties with glioma. The CDR3, as DNA: TGTGCCACCAGGGGGGGTAGAGGCTACACCTTC. It specifies CATRGGRGYTF.